This TCR beta chain was sequenced for a study of CD8+ T cells in alopecia areata (dated by TCRdb to between 2017 and 2018). Looking at the study overall: Treated patients were enrolled in an open-label pilot trial of oral tofacitinib at 5 to 10 mg twice daily for moderate-to-severe alopecia areata. Clonality in the scalp was compared among normal scalp (n=4), patchy alopecia areata scalp (n=8), and alopecia totalis/universalis scalp (n=8). immunoSEQ multiplex PCR using 35 Vbeta forward primers and 13 Jbeta reverse primers was used to amplify TCRbeta CDR3 regions. Tofacitinib-treated patients had biopsies at baseline and at 4 and 24 weeks of treatment, with a later scalp biopsy in several patients. To study T cell clonal expansion in alopecia areata, the researchers applied high-throughput TCRbeta sequencing to both the C3H/HeJ mouse model and human patients. In treated patients, disease severity was measured using the SALT score, which gives the percentage of scalp surface area affected. Patients stayed on tofacitinib for 6 to 18 months and then had 6 months of follow-up off drug so that delayed response and recurrence could be assessed. Scalp tissue and sorted CD4+ and CD8+ peripheral blood T cells from patchy and totalis/universalis alopecia areata patients and from healthy controls were covered by human TCRbeta sequencing. RNA was extracted with the PAXgene miRNA kit for fixed scalp, the miRNeasy kit for PBMCs, and the RNeasy kit for mouse skin. What the study reported, not specific to this receptor: Resident alphabeta T cells in normal human skin are also sequenced, complicating scalp TCR repertoire analysis, unlike mouse skin dominated by gammadelta T cells. The treated cohort was small, with a single nonresponder, so links between baseline CD8+ expansion and response need larger studies. With tofacitinib, both scalp clonality and the number of expanded CD8+ clones among the top 100 scalp clones went down significantly. Lesional scalp, especially in alopecia totalis/universalis, showed higher clonality and more expanded CD8+ clones than normal scalp, suggesting antigenic drive. During tofacitinib treatment, many expanded lesional clones remained in scalp and blood, and this persistence may partly explain relapse after treatment is stopped. Shared TCR sequences between patients were less evident than in mice, which may be partly attributable to HLA diversity in the patient population.

The time point label, as the study defines it: around 29 days on oral tofacitinib. The treatment or condition label on this specimen signifies: oral pan-JAK inhibitor, 5-10 mg twice daily. Lesional scalp punch biopsies and peripheral blood were obtained from alopecia areata patients. After PBMCs were isolated by density centrifugation and stained for CD3, CD4 and CD8, a FACSAria was used to sort CD4+ and CD8+ T cells. V is cut by 7 bases and J by 3 bases, and the space between the germline ends is 22 bases. Reading the germline V gene (reference sequence) gives CDR1 LNHDA and CDR2 SQIVND. Taken from cysteine to phenylalanine, the CDR3 has 17 residues. Just the 51-base CDR3 DNA is kept, in frame starting at base 1. The library was generated by the immunoSEQ multiplex PCR assay. To provide template for TCR sequencing, every sample had RNA extracted and reverse transcribed into cDNA. First-strand cDNA was synthesized with SuperScript III using a 2:1 mix of oligo-dT and random hexamers. A synthetic immune receptor repertoire was used to assess amplification bias, and residual bias was removed computationally. In the paper's pipeline: Raw reads were preprocessed to remove errors, and CDR3 was defined by IMGT conventions from the conserved cysteine to phenylalanine. To get clonality, Shannon entropy was normalized by log2 of the number of productive unique TCRs and the result was subtracted from 1. Whether scalp clones were CD4 or CD8 was inferred by matching scalp TCRbeta sequences against CD4 and CD8 repertoires sorted from blood. TCRdb limited this immuneACCESS table to in-frame rearrangements with V and J called. A share of clones is missing; checked studies link under half to unresolved V genes, and the rest is unexplained. V and J calls and clone size are those listed in that table; D and trimming were worked out from the DNA. The sample data list under 200,000 clones, and about three fifths of these were observed just once. The ten largest clones capture 0.75% to 0.95% of the sample.

This clone has a handful of counts. What this receptor recognizes is not known. Base qualities are not recorded, but no much larger clone differs from it by a single base. This sequence was found in a human donor with alopecia areata. Specimen: CD4+ T cells sorted from blood, collected at week 4, from a patient treated with tofacitinib. The chain uses TRBV19 and TRBJ2-1; the D call is tentative, TRBD1 or TRBD2, as each matches 5 bases. DNA sequence: TGTGCCAGTACCATCGTGGGAGAGAAGGGGCGCTACAATGAGCAGTTCTTC. The resulting protein is CASTIVGEKGRYNEQFF. Beyond the CDR3, the reference TRBV19 and TRBJ2-1 genes provide the residues; the full variable domain reads: DGGITQSPKYLFRKEGQNVTLSCEQNLNHDAMYWYRQDPGQGLRLIYYSQIVNDFQKGDIAEGYSVSREKKESFPLTVTSAQKNPTAFYLCASTIVGEKGRYNEQFFGPGTRLTVL.